This T cell receptor (beta chain) stems from a study of cytomegalovirus exposure and HLA in healthy donors. Trimming removed 1 base from V and 0 bases from J; junction bases left unmatched: 3. Germline CDR1 SGHVS, CDR2 FNYEAQ. CDR3 size: 15 residues. The PCR made use of 60 Vbeta and 13 Jbeta primers. The repertoire was sequenced with immunoSEQ multiplex PCR; TCRdb's copy has only in-frame clones and lacks some. The sample lists under 200,000 clones, approximately 76% occurring once. This TCR came from a man aged 55 to 70 in good health and CMV-seronegative. Sequenced sample: PBMCs. The V and J genes are TRBV7-6 and TRBJ2-7; 7 nucleotides match TRBD1. The CDR3 nucleotides are TGTGCCAGCAGCTTAGGTGGGACAGTCTCCTACGAGCAGTACTTC. This gives the protein CASSLGGTVSYEQYF.